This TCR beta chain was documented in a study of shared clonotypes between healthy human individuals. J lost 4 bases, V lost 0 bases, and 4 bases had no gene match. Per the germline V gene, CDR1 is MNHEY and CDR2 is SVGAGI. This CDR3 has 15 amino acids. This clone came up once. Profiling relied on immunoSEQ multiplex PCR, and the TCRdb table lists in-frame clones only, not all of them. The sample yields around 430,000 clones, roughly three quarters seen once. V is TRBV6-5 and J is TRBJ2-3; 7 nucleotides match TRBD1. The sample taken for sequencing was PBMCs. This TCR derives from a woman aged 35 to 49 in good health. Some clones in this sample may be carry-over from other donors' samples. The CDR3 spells CASSYSTGSPDTQYF. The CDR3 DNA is TGTGCCAGCAGTTACTCGACAGGGTCCCCAGATACGCAGTATTTT.